A selection of T cell receptor beta chains follows, all from one sample in a study of T cell responses to AZD1222 COVID-19 vaccine. Measured with immunoSEQ multiplex PCR; TCRdb has only the in-frame clones, and not every one. The profile shows about 140,000 clones, 80% to 95% of them singletons. The sequencing here drew on peripheral blood, taken 28 days after the second AZD1222 dose. The receptors were sampled from an adult who received the AZD1222 COVID-19 vaccine. Both conserved end residues are part of each CDR3. The order of the fields is J gene, V gene, D gene, clone size, CDR3 protein, CDR3 DNA. The D gene is left open where the match is weak. Size is stated for part of the rows, as once, few or many counts, or as a class when the clone is expanded.

J: TRBJ2-7
V: TRBV3-1/TRBV3-2
D: NA
size: NA
CDR3: CASSQSTGSYEQYF
DNA: TGTGCCAGCAGCCAGTCGACAGGATCCTACGAGCAGTACTTC

J: TRBJ1-4
V: TRBV28
D: NA
size: NA
CDR3: CASSFLGYTNEKLFF
DNA: TGTGCCAGCAGTTTTCTGGGGTACACTAATGAAAAACTGTTTTTT

J: TRBJ1-2
V: TRBV28
D: NA
size: NA
CDR3: CASSSTGYGYTF
DNA: TGTGCCAGCAGTTCTACAGGATATGGCTACACCTTC

J: TRBJ1-1
V: TRBV28
D: NA
size: NA
CDR3: CASRTNHRTPEAFF
DNA: TGTGCCAGCAGAACAAACCACCGGACCCCGGAAGCTTTCTTT

J: TRBJ2-1
V: TRBV11-3
D: NA
size: once
CDR3: CASSPNSGGHNEQFF
DNA: TGTGCCAGCAGCCCCAACAGTGGAGGGCACAATGAGCAGTTCTTC

J: TRBJ1-3
V: TRBV2
D: NA
size: once
CDR3: CASSRDRPENTIYF
DNA: TGTGCCAGCAGTCGCGACAGGCCGGAAAACACCATATATTTT

J: TRBJ2-7
V: TRBV20-1
D: NA
size: NA
CDR3: CSATEGSEQYF
DNA: TGCAGTGCTACCGAAGGGTCCGAGCAGTACTTC

J: TRBJ2-7
V: TRBV2
D: NA
size: NA
CDR3: CASRRGLSSSYEQYF
DNA: TGTGCCAGCAGGAGGGGACTTTCGAGCTCCTACGAGCAGTACTTC

J: TRBJ2-1
V: TRBV7-2
D: TRBD1
size: NA
CDR3: CASSLKGTGAVDEQFF
DNA: TGTGCCAGCAGCCTAAAGGGGACAGGGGCTGTCGATGAGCAGTTCTTC

J: TRBJ1-2
V: TRBV19
D: NA
size: NA
CDR3: CASSYPGRVNYGYTF
DNA: TGTGCCAGTAGTTACCCGGGCAGAGTTAACTATGGCTACACCTTC

J: TRBJ1-4
V: TRBV4-1
D: NA
size: NA
CDR3: CASSQDRGRAEATNEKLFF
DNA: TGCGCCAGCAGCCAAGATCGCGGGCGGGCAGAAGCAACTAATGAAAAACTGTTTTTT

J: TRBJ1-2
V: TRBV14
D: NA
size: NA
CDR3: CASSQAFYGYTF
DNA: TGTGCCAGCAGCCAAGCTTTTTATGGCTACACCTTC

J: TRBJ2-7
V: TRBV29-1
D: NA
size: NA
CDR3: CSALKLTGRSYEQYF
DNA: TGCAGCGCCTTAAAACTGACAGGACGATCCTACGAGCAGTACTTC

J: TRBJ1-1
V: TRBV13
D: NA
size: once
CDR3: CASSPPGVRFGAFF
DNA: TGTGCCAGCAGCCCCCCGGGGGTAAGGTTTGGGGCTTTCTTT

J: TRBJ1-5
V: TRBV6-6
D: NA
size: NA
CDR3: CASSYSGGNQPQHF
DNA: TGTGCCAGCAGTTACTCTGGGGGTAATCAGCCCCAGCATTTT

J: TRBJ1-2
V: TRBV11-2
D: NA
size: NA
CDR3: CASSLDGLGTNYGYTF
DNA: TGTGCCAGCAGCTTAGATGGGTTGGGGACTAACTATGGCTACACCTTC

J: TRBJ2-1
V: TRBV29-1
D: NA
size: NA
CDR3: CSVEGRVGQGVNNEQFF
DNA: TGCAGCGTTGAAGGACGGGTTGGGCAGGGCGTCAACAATGAGCAGTTCTTC

J: TRBJ2-5
V: TRBV28
D: NA
size: once
CDR3: CASSLWGGVGETQYF
DNA: TGTGCCAGCAGTTTATGGGGGGGCGTCGGGGAGACCCAGTACTTC

J: TRBJ2-3
V: TRBV4-3
D: TRBD2
size: NA
CDR3: CASSQDSGATTDTQYF
DNA: TGCGCCAGCAGCCAAGACAGCGGGGCTACCACAGATACGCAGTATTTT

J: TRBJ2-1
V: TRBV5-1
D: TRBD2
size: NA
CDR3: CASSAGVDVSYNEQFF
DNA: TGCGCCAGCAGCGCGGGGGTAGATGTCTCCTACAATGAGCAGTTCTTC

J: TRBJ2-7
V: TRBV20-1
D: NA
size: NA
CDR3: CSARAGAGKPTKQYF
DNA: TGCAGTGCTCGTGCGGGGGCGGGAAAACCTACGAAGCAGTACTTC

J: TRBJ2-5
V: TRBV11-2
D: NA
size: NA
CDR3: CASIVTGTGETQYF
DNA: TGTGCCAGCATCGTCACAGGGACGGGGGAGACCCAGTACTTC

J: TRBJ2-7
V: TRBV3-1/TRBV3-2
D: NA
size: NA
CDR3: CASAGEAYEQYF
DNA: TGTGCCAGCGCCGGAGAAGCCTACGAGCAGTACTTC

J: TRBJ2-1
V: TRBV19
D: NA
size: NA
CDR3: CASSGTGRAREQFF
DNA: TGTGCCAGTAGCGGGACTGGGAGAGCCAGAGAGCAGTTCTTC